This TCR beta chain was found in a study of blood T cell repertoires in COVID-19. For the study at large: The United States, Italy and Spain provided the acute and convalescent COVID-19 samples. Nucleic acid was either cDNA or gDNA, and it came from T cells, B-cell-depleted T cells, or PBMCs.

The CDR3 consists of 14 residues. Germline CDR1 SEHNR, CDR2 FQNEAQ (reference sequence). V lost 5 bases, J lost 3 bases, and 14 bases lay in between. Authors' analysis steps: Using reference gene primer amplification, nucleated cell counts were estimated. Using immunoSEQ multiplex PCR, the repertoire was profiled, and TCRdb retains in-frame clones only, with some absent. The V and J calls and clone size were taken over from that table, and D and trimming were inferred from the DNA. The sample has roughly 100,000 clones, 91% seen once. This chain connects TRBV7-9 to TRBJ2-7, with D maybe TRBD1 (5 bases). The sample taken for sequencing was peripheral blood. The source is a human donor in a cohort sampled during active COVID-19. Written as DNA, the CDR3 is TGTGCCAGCAGCCCGCCGGACACCGACTACGAGCAGTACTTC. Amino acids: CASSPPDTDYEQYF.